A single sample is the source of the 5 T cell receptor beta chains below, sequenced in a study of blood T cell repertoires in COVID-19. Libraries were prepared by immunoSEQ multiplex PCR; TCRdb keeps only in-frame clonotypes and omits some of them. The sample has 200,000 to 250,000 clones; roughly 80% are singletons. Sequencing used peripheral blood. Source of these receptors: a woman aged 70-85 years with acute or convalescent COVID-19.

CDR3 DNA sequence: TGTGCCAGCAGCGTAATGACAGGGGATGAGCAGTACTTC. Translated, it gives CASSVMTGDEQYF. V usage is TRBV7-2 and J usage is TRBJ2-7; 8 nucleotides match TRBD1. CDR3 length: 13 amino acids. The germline V gene encodes CDR1 SGHTA and CDR2 FQGNSA. J was trimmed by 7 bases and V by 5 bases; bases with no gene match: 7.

The J gene is TRBJ2-1, the V gene TRBV3-1 (or the pseudogene TRBV3-2), with 8 bases aligning to TRBD2. The CDR3 contains 16 residues. The germline CDR1 and CDR2 sequences are LGHDT and YNNKEL (reference sequence). V gave up 1 base and J gave up 9 bases; unmatched junction bases: 11. CDR3 protein: CASSQGSSGGRSEQFF. In DNA, the CDR3 is TGTGCCAGCAGCCAAGGGTCAAGCGGGGGTCGGAGTGAGCAGTTCTTC.

As DNA, the CDR3 is TGCGCCAGCAGCGGCGACAGGGCAATCTATGGCTACACCTTC. Encoded protein: CASSGDRAIYGYTF. The J gene is TRBJ1-2, the V gene TRBV5-1; TRBD1 matches 7 bases. V lost 4 bases to trimming and J lost 4 bases; unmatched junction nucleotides: 7. Germline CDR1 reads SGHRS; CDR2 reads YFSETQ. CDR3 length equals 14 residues.

V gene TRBV30 combines with J gene TRBJ2-5; no clear D gene. CDR3 length: 15 amino acids. The germline gives CDR1 GTSNPN, CDR2 SVGIG (reference sequence). V shed 0 bases and J shed 2 bases, with 13 bases lying between them. CDR3 nucleotide sequence: TGTGCCTGGAGTGTAGGTAGCTCCCTTCAAGAGACCCAGTACTTC. This sequence encodes CAWSVGSSLQETQYF.

The gene calls are TRBV19 and TRBJ2-1, with TRBD1 identical over 8 bases. Trimming cost V 5 bases and J 6 bases; bases outside gene matches: 12. Germline V gene lookup returns CDR1 LNHDA and CDR2 SQIVND (reference sequence). CDR3 length: 16 residues. Written as DNA, the CDR3 is TGTGCCAGTAGTCCCCCCGGCAGGGGGCTCTCCAATGAGCAGTTCTTC. This sequence encodes CASSPPGRGLSNEQFF. Variable domain in full (rest from reference TRBV19 and TRBJ2-1): DGGITQSPKYLFRKEGQNVTLSCEQNLNHDAMYWYRQDPGQGLRLIYYSQIVNDFQKGDIAEGYSVSREKKESFPLTVTSAQKNPTAFYLCASSPPGRGLSNEQFFGPGTRLTVL.